This T cell receptor (beta chain) was recovered during a study of PD-1 blockade in classical Hodgkin lymphoma. Every patient experienced relapse after autologous stem cell transplantation, and brentuximab vedotin exposure varied. Germline CDR1 is MDHEN and CDR2 is SYDVKM. CDR3 length: 14 residues. V was clipped by 5 bases and J by 1 base, with 11 bases between them. The table came from immunoSEQ multiplex PCR; TCRdb's copy has only in-frame clones and leaves some out. The sample holds more than 10,000 clones, approximately 80% seen once. The chain uses TRBV28 and TRBJ1-1, with D hard to call. Source: peripheral blood mononuclear cells (PBMCs), taken before the second cycle of nivolumab. The TCR comes from a human donor with classical Hodgkin lymphoma. The CDR3: CASSIETANTEAFF. CDR3 nucleotides: TGTGCCAGCAGTATCGAAACAGCGAACACTGAAGCTTTCTTT.